This section outlines one TCR beta chain sequence together with its context. These data belong to a study of shared clonotypes between healthy human individuals. The ends were cut back, 0 bases at V and 0 bases at J, with 12 bases in the middle. Germline V gives CDR1 MGHRA, CDR2 YSYEKL. The CDR3 length is 16 residues. Positively selected for CCR7, the CD45RO-negative cells used as naive CD8 cells excluded terminally differentiated effector memory CD45RA+ cells. Profiling relied on immunoSEQ multiplex PCR, and the TCRdb table lists in-frame clones only, not all of them. The sample holds hundreds of thousands of clones; around 96% are singletons and the top ten take less than 0.25%.

Sequencing was done on a sample of naive CD8+ T cells sorted from blood. This rearrangement joins TRBV4-1 to TRBJ2-7, with no clear D. This receptor was obtained from a man in his thirties or forties in good health. This CDR3 reads CASSQEGRVSSYEQYF. The DNA for the CDR3 is TGCGCCAGCAGCCAAGAAGGACGGGTTTCCTCCTACGAGCAGTACTTC.